This is a list of T cell receptor beta chains from one sample in a study of cytotoxic CD8 clonotypes in ibrutinib-treated CLL. Assay used: immunoSEQ multiplex PCR; TCRdb lists only in-frame clones, some missing. The repertoire holds roughly 200,000 clones, about four fifths seen once, with 9.5% to 12% in the top ten. The sequencing here drew on PBMCs, taken after 12 months of ibrutinib treatment. The receptor source for this set is a human donor with chronic lymphocytic leukemia. The CDR3 runs from the conserved cysteine through the conserved F or W. The D gene is left open where the match is weak. The size of a clone is reported for some rows only, either as once, few or many, or as a class for expanded clones.

>TRBV11-1|TRBJ2-7|.|few
TGTGCCAGCAGCTCCCCTGGGGACCAGTACGAGCAGTACTTC
CASSSPGDQYEQYF
>TRBV4-1|TRBJ2-7|TRBD1|once
TGCGCCAGCAGCCAGCCAACAGGGGGCCCCTACGAGCAGTACTTC
CASSQPTGGPYEQYF
>TRBV6-4|TRBJ2-3|.|once
TGTGCCAGCAGTGACGTCTGGGGATCAGATACGCAGTATTTT
CASSDVWGSDTQYF
>TRBV14|TRBJ2-1|.|.
TGTGCCAGCAGCCAAGAGAGAGGGAATCGGCAGTTCTTC
CASSQERGNRQFF
>TRBV19|TRBJ1-4|.|.
TGTGCCAGCCGTCGAAGTCCAACTAATGAAAAACTGTTTTTT
CASRRSPTNEKLFF
>TRBV5-1|TRBJ1-2|TRBD1|.
TGCGCCAGCAGCCGGCTGGGACAGGGGGATGGCTATGGCTACACCTTC
CASSRLGQGDGYGYTF
>TRBV11-2|TRBJ1-2|.|.
TGTGCCAGCAGACACCTCAGGGGCCGATCTAACTATGGCTACACCTTC
CASRHLRGRSNYGYTF
>TRBV18|TRBJ2-7|.|few
TGTGCCAGCTCACCACCAGGGACCTTCTCCTACGAGCAGTACTTC
CASSPPGTFSYEQYF
>TRBV7-8|TRBJ1-1|.|.
TGTGCCAGCAGCTTAACGGGGGGAGAAGCTTTCTTT
CASSLTGGEAFF
>TRBV5-4|TRBJ2-5|.|once
TGTGCCAGCAGCTTAATCGCCAGGGAAGAGACCCAGTACTTC
CASSLIAREETQYF
>TRBV7-3|TRBJ2-1|.|.
TGTGCCAGCAGCCTGGGGTGGGGAGACAATGAGCAGTTCTTC
CASSLGWGDNEQFF
>TRBV28|TRBJ2-7|.|.
TGTGCCAGCAGTTCTCCTTCGTTGCCAACCTACGAGCAGTACTTC
CASSSPSLPTYEQYF
>TRBV7-3|TRBJ1-1|.|.
TGTGCCAGCAGCTTGACACAAGACCAGAAAGCTTTCTTT
CASSLTQDQKAFF
>TRBV28|TRBJ2-7|TRBD1|.
TGTGCCAGCTATAGCGGAACAGGGGGATTCGTCGAGCAGTACTTC
CASYSGTGGFVEQYF
>TRBV13|TRBJ1-4|TRBD1|.
TGTGCCAGCAGCTCGGGACAGGGCCTTAGGGAAAAACTGTTTTTT
CASSSGQGLREKLFF
>TRBV11-2|TRBJ1-3|.|.
TGTGCCAGCAGCTTCGGCCTAGCTGGGGACACCATATATTTT
CASSFGLAGDTIYF
>TRBV6-1|TRBJ2-7|TRBD2|.
TGTGCCAGCAGTGATAGGATTATAGGGCTAGCGGGGTACCTGCCCTACGAGCAGTACTTC
CASSDRIIGLAGYLPYEQYF
>TRBV28|TRBJ1-5|.|.
TGTGCCAGCAGTTTTAAGGGTCAGCCCCAGCATTTT
CASSFKGQPQHF
>TRBV5-6|TRBJ1-2|.|.
TGTGCCAGCAGCTTGATCTCCACTCTGGGCTACACCTTC
CASSLISTLGYTF
>TRBV6-5|TRBJ2-7|.|.
TGTGCCAGCAGGTACACGACTAGGGGCTCCTACGAGCAGTACTTC
CASRYTTRGSYEQYF
>TRBV6-1|TRBJ2-7|.|.
TGTGCCAGCAGTGAGGTGACAGGACCGACCTACGAGCAGTACTTC
CASSEVTGPTYEQYF
>TRBV2|TRBJ1-2|TRBD1|once
TGTGCCAGCAGTGTGGAGACAGGGGGCTATGGCTACACCTTC
CASSVETGGYGYTF
>TRBV15|TRBJ1-4|TRBD1|.
TGTGCCACCAGCGGGACAGGCGAAAAACTGTTTTTT
CATSGTGEKLFF
>TRBV11-2|TRBJ2-7|.|.
TGTGCCAGCAGCTTAGGCAAACTCCTTGGGATTCTCTCCTACGAGCAGTACTTC
CASSLGKLLGILSYEQYF
>TRBV6-1|TRBJ1-5|TRBD1|.
TGTGCCAGCAGCATCACAGGGGGAAATCAGCCCCAGCATTTT
CASSITGGNQPQHF
>TRBV2|TRBJ1-2|.|.
TGTGCCAGCAGTGAACTGGCAGGGGAGGAAGGCTACACCTTC
CASSELAGEEGYTF
>TRBV4-1|TRBJ2-3|.|.
TGCGCCAGCAGCCAAGAAGACAGGGAGGCAGATACGCAGTATTTT
CASSQEDREADTQYF
>TRBV6-5|TRBJ1-3|.|.
TGTGCCAGCAGTAGAAACTCTGGAAACACCATATATTTT
CASSRNSGNTIYF
>TRBV7-2|TRBJ2-3|.|.
TGTGCCAGCAGCCCGAGCACAGATACGCAGTATTTT
CASSPSTDTQYF
>TRBV10-1|TRBJ1-2|.|.
TGCGCCAGCAGTGATACTGGGACTGGCTACACCTTC
CASSDTGTGYTF
>TRBV28|TRBJ2-1|.|.
TGTGCCAGCAGTTTATTAGGCCGCACCTACAATGAGCAGTTCTTC
CASSLLGRTYNEQFF
>TRBV7-2|TRBJ2-1|.|once
TGTGCCAGCAGCCTGGTCTCCCAACACAATGAGCAGTTCTTC
CASSLVSQHNEQFF
>TRBV5-1|TRBJ1-1|.|.
TGCGCCAGCAGCCCAACAAGGAACACTGAAGCTTTCTTT
CASSPTRNTEAFF
>TRBV11-2|TRBJ1-2|TRBD1|.
TGTGCCAGCAGCTTAGGTCTCCGGGACAGGTACTATGGCTACACCTTC
CASSLGLRDRYYGYTF
>TRBV7-6|TRBJ2-7|.|once
TGTGCCAGCAGCTTAACTCTAGTTCTCGAGCAGTACTTC
CASSLTLVLEQYF
>TRBV4-1|TRBJ2-7|TRBD2|.
TGCGCCAGCAGCCAAGGGGGACTAGCGGGGGCCGCCTACGAGCAGTACTTC
CASSQGGLAGAAYEQYF
>TRBV28|TRBJ2-2|.|.
TGTGCCAGCAGTTTAGATCCTATGAGTTTCACCGGGGAGCTGTTTTTT
CASSLDPMSFTGELFF
>TRBV6-5|TRBJ2-1|.|.
TGTGCCAGCAGTTACACCTCGGGAGATCCCCCCAATGAGCAGTTCTTC
CASSYTSGDPPNEQFF
>TRBV4-2|TRBJ2-2|.|.
TGTGCCAGCAGCCAAGCTGCCAGCCCGAACACCGGGGAGCTGTTTTTT
CASSQAASPNTGELFF
>TRBV7-8|TRBJ2-2|.|.
TGTGCCAGCAGCTTCTACAGGGAAACCGGGGAGCTGTTTTTT
CASSFYRETGELFF